This is a list of T cell receptor beta chains from one sample in a study of shared clonotypes between healthy human individuals. The table came from immunoSEQ multiplex PCR; TCRdb's copy has only in-frame clones and leaves some out. Of about a million clones detected, approximately 80% appear once; the ten largest clones hold approximately 0.95%. Sequencing was done on a sample of memory CD4+ T cells from PBMCs. The receptors were sampled from a man aged 18 to 35 in good health. Some clones in this sample may be carry-over from other donors' samples. Both conserved end residues are part of each CDR3. A D gene is named only where the DNA matches it firmly.

D: TRBD1; J: TRBJ1-3; V: TRBV15; CDR3: CATSPRTGTSGNTIYF; DNA: TGTGCCACCAGCCCCCGGACAGGAACAAGCGGAAACACCATATATTTT
D: .; J: TRBJ2-3; V: TRBV5-4; CDR3: CASSFGGTRADTQYF; DNA: TGTGCCAGCAGCTTTGGCGGGACTCGCGCAGATACGCAGTATTTT
D: TRBD2; J: TRBJ2-1; V: TRBV10-2; CDR3: CASSEGGLAGANEQFF; DNA: TGCGCCAGCAGTGAGGGGGGACTAGCGGGAGCCAATGAGCAGTTCTTC
D: .; J: TRBJ1-1; V: TRBV28; CDR3: CASRTGGRAEAFF; DNA: TGTGCCAGCAGGACGGGCGGGCGCGCTGAAGCTTTCTTT
D: .; J: TRBJ2-5; V: TRBV20-1; CDR3: CSARERRTQYF; DNA: TGCAGTGCTAGAGAACGAAGGACCCAGTACTTC
D: .; J: TRBJ2-7; V: TRBV7-2; CDR3: CASSPDWYEQYF; DNA: TGTGCCAGCAGCCCGGACTGGTACGAGCAGTACTTC
D: .; J: TRBJ2-1; V: TRBV4-1; CDR3: CASSQDINRDEQFF; DNA: TGCGCCAGCAGCCAAGATATCAACAGGGATGAGCAGTTCTTC
D: .; J: TRBJ2-1; V: TRBV5-8; CDR3: CASSLVLQGRNEQFF; DNA: TGTGCCAGCAGCTTGGTGCTTCAGGGTCGAAATGAGCAGTTCTTC
D: TRBD2; J: TRBJ2-5; V: TRBV2; CDR3: CASRGLAGLETQYF; DNA: TGTGCCAGCAGGGGGTTAGCGGGCCTCGAGACCCAGTACTTC
D: .; J: TRBJ2-7; V: TRBV19; CDR3: CASSIRGATAYEQYF; DNA: TGTGCCAGTAGTATTCGAGGGGCCACTGCCTACGAGCAGTACTTC
D: TRBD2; J: TRBJ2-2; V: TRBV7-3; CDR3: CASSFRREPFAGELFF; DNA: TGTGCCAGCAGCTTTCGGCGGGAGCCCTTCGCCGGGGAGCTGTTTTTT
D: TRBD1; J: TRBJ1-1; V: TRBV7-6; CDR3: CASSSKPGGSNTEAFF; DNA: TGTGCCAGCAGCTCAAAACCAGGGGGAAGTAACACTGAAGCTTTCTTT
D: .; J: TRBJ2-3; V: TRBV7-3; CDR3: CASSLRGRTSTDTQYF; DNA: TGTGCCAGCAGCTTAAGGGGGCGGACTAGCACAGATACGCAGTATTTT